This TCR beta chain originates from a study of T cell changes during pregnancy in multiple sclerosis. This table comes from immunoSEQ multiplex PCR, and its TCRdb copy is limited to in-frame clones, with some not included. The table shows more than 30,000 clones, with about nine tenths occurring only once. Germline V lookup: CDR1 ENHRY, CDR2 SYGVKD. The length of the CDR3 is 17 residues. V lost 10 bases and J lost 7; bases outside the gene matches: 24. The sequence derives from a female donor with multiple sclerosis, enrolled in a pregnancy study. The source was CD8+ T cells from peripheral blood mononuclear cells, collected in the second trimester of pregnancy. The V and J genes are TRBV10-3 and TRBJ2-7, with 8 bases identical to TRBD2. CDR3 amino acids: CATSVPEIAGRSGEQYF. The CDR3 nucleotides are TGTGCCACCTCGGTCCCCGAAATAGCGGGACGATCGGGTGAGCAGTACTTC.